Following are 7 T cell receptor beta chains from one sample sequenced in a study of shared clonotypes between healthy human individuals (dated by TCRdb to between 2020 and 2021). The method behind the library was the immunoSEQ multiplex PCR assay. Held by TCRdb, this immuneACCESS table contains in-frame sequences only and omits some clones. Under half of the omission traces to an unresolved V gene where checked; the cause of the rest is unknown. This sample lists about 690,000 clones; less than 95% were detected once. 30% to 40% of the sample rests with the top ten. Input material: memory CD8+ T cells from PBMCs. The sample's cell subset or site label is to be understood as: CD45RO+ cells pooled with CCR7-negative TemRA cells. The receptors stem from a man between 18 and 29 years old in good health. Some clones in this sample may be carry-over from other donors' samples.

The chain links TRBV7-9 to TRBJ1-1; possible D gene TRBD1, 6 bases. CDR3 length: 15 residues. Per the germline V gene, CDR1 is SEHNR and CDR2 is FQNEAQ (reference sequence). Trimming left V 5 bases short and J 5 bases short, with 18 bases between. The CDR3 loop is CASSQPGQGRTEAFF. The CDR3 nucleotides are TGTGCCAGCAGCCAGCCGGGTCAGGGGAGGACTGAAGCTTTCTTT.

The J gene is TRBJ2-2, the V gene TRBV28, with a possible D match to TRBD1 (5 bases). Germline CDR1 reads MDHEN; CDR2 reads SYDVKM. This CDR3 has 15 residues. V was trimmed by 2 bases and J by 0 bases, leaving 7 bases between them. The CDR3 DNA follows: TGTGCCAGCAGTTTAAGGGGCGCGAACACCGGGGAGCTGTTTTTT. Translated, it gives CASSLRGANTGELFF.

V and J are TRBV7-3 and TRBJ2-5; 7 bases fit TRBD2. The CDR3 length is 15 residues. After removal of 1 base from V and 1 base from J, the junction contained 3 bases not matched to a gene. Germline V gene lookup returns CDR1 SGHTA and CDR2 FQGTGA. This CDR3 reads CASSLIAGSQETQYF. CDR3 DNA: TGTGCCAGCAGCTTAATAGCGGGCAGCCAAGAGACCCAGTACTTC.

The rearrangement uses TRBV6-1 and TRBJ2-1, with D uncertain. V was trimmed by 5 bases and J by 0 bases, leaving 8 bases between them. The CDR3 is 14 amino acids. Germline-derived CDR1 and CDR2 are MNHNS and SASEGT. The CDR3 region is CASSWMSSYNEQFF. The DNA of the CDR3 is TGTGCCAGCAGTTGGATGAGCTCCTACAATGAGCAGTTCTTC.

The rearrangement uses TRBV7-2 and TRBJ2-1; perhaps TRBD2 as D (6 bases). Germline lookup yields CDR1 SGHTA and CDR2 FQGNSA. Trimming took 2 bases from V and 1 from J, leaving 12 bases between them. CDR3 length: 16 amino acids. Here the CDR3 reads CASSLLLAPSYNEQFF. The DNA for the CDR3 is TGTGCCAGCAGCTTATTGCTAGCGCCTTCCTACAATGAGCAGTTCTTC.

As regards this clone: Other DNA sequences within the sample encode an identical CDR3. This chain connects TRBV6-5 to TRBJ1-5, with D possibly being TRBD1 (5 bases). This CDR3 contains 14 residues. Trimming took 2 bases from V and 2 from J, leaving 7 bases between them. Looked up from germline, CDR1 is MNHEY and CDR2 is SVGAGI. The chain's CDR3 is CASSYRGGNQPQHF. DNA for the CDR3: TGTGCCAGCAGTTACAGGGGAGGCAATCAGCCCCAGCATTTT.

V is TRBV10-2 and J is TRBJ2-1; TRBD2 matches 11 bases. V dropped 8 bases and J dropped 13; count of bases not matched to a gene: 7. The CDR3 covers 12 residues. The germline V gene encodes CDR1 WSHSY and CDR2 SAAADI. The CDR3 region has the DNA TGCGCCAGCGAACTAGCGGGAGTTGAACAGTTCTTC. This codes for CASELAGVEQFF.